The TCR beta chain described here comes from a study of cytomegalovirus exposure and HLA in healthy donors. PCR employed 60 Vbeta and 13 Jbeta primers. Libraries were prepared by immunoSEQ multiplex PCR; TCRdb keeps only in-frame clonotypes and omits some of them. Of 150,000 or so clones in the sample, around 79% were seen once. There are 16 residues in the CDR3. Germline CDR1 reads MDHEN; CDR2 reads SYDVKM. Deletions cut 6 bases from V and 0 bases from J, with 18 bases between. Only a few counts were recorded for this clone. This chain uses TRBV28 with TRBJ2-7, with D perhaps matching TRBD1 (6 bases). What was sequenced was PBMCs. This TCR came from a man aged 18 to 29 in good health and CMV-seronegative. In nucleotides, the CDR3 is TGTGCCAGCAGAACAACGGGACAATCCAGCTCCTACGAGCAGTACGTC. Encoded protein: CASRTTGQSSSYEQYV.